This TCR beta chain derives from a study of control samples from healthy donors and cancer patients (dated by TCRdb to about 2020). On this clone: Its antigen is still unknown. No quality values exist for individual bases; no much larger clone is one base distant.

The V and J ends are trimmed by 2 bases and 10 bases, leaving 9 bases between them. CDR3 length: 13 amino acids, cysteine to phenylalanine. Just the 39-base CDR3 DNA is kept, in frame starting at base 1. The germline V gene provides CDR1 MNHNS and CDR2 SASEGT. Library preparation was by the immunoSEQ multiplex PCR assay. TCRdb retrieved this table from immuneACCESS and kept in-frame rearrangements only. Not all clones are present; in checked studies, unresolved V genes account for under half, and no reason is known for the remainder. In all, the sample holds 70,000 to 100,000 clones, and less than 90% of those were seen once. In total, the top ten clones hold around 7.6% of the sample.

The specimen was blood. The sequence derives from a woman aged 60 to 75 in good health. The rearranged segments are TRBV6-1 and TRBJ1-6; the D gene assignment is ambiguous. The CDR3 here reads CASSESESSPLHF. The sequenced DNA is TGTGCCAGCAGTGAATCAGAATCATCACCCCTCCACTTT.